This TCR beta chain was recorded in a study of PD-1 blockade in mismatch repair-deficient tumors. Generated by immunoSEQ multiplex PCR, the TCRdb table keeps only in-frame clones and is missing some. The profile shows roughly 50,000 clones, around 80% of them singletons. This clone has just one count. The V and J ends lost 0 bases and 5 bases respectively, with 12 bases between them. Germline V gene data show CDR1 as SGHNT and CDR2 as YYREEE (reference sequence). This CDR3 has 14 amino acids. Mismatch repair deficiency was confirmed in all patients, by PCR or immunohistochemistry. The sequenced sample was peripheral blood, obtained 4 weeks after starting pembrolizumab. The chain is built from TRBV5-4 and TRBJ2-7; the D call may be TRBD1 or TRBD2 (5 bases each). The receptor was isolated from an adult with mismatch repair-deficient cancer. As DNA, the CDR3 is TGTGCCAGCAGCTTGGAGGGGAGTGGTAACGAGCAGTACTTC. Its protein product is CASSLEGSGNEQYF.